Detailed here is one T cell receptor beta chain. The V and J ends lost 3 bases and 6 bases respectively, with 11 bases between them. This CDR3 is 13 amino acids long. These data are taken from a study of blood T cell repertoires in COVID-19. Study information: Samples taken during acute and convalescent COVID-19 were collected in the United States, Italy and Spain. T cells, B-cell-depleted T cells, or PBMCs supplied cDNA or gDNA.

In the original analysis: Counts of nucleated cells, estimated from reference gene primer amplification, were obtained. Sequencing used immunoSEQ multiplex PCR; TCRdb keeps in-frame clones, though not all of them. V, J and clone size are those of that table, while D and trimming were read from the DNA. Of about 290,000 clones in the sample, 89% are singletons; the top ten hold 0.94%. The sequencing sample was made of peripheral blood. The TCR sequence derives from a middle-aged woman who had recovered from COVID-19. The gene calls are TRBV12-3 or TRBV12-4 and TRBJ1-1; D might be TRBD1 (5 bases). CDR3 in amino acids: CASSFPGRPEAFF. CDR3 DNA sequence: TGTGCCAGCAGTTTTCCAGGGCGCCCTGAAGCTTTCTTT.